Shown below are 27 T cell receptor beta chains from a single sample sequenced in a study of PD-1 blockade in classical Hodgkin lymphoma. The assay was immunoSEQ multiplex PCR, and TCRdb's table has in-frame clones only and misses some. The table shows about 17,000 clones, with roughly 80% occurring only once. The sample's time point: cycle 4 day 1 (C4D1), after five to seven weeks of nivolumab. Relapse was seen in all patients after autologous stem cell transplantation, and brentuximab vedotin exposure was variable. The sequences come from peripheral blood mononuclear cells (PBMCs), collected before the fourth cycle of nivolumab. Receptors originate from a human donor with classical Hodgkin lymphoma.

The chain is built from TRBV2 and TRBJ2-5, with D unresolved. CDR3 length: 15 residues. Germline CDR1 SNHLY, CDR2 FYNNEI. The germline V and J ends were trimmed by 0 bases and 5 bases, with 13 bases remaining between them. The chain's CDR3 is CASSEAQASGETQYF. CDR3 DNA sequence: TGTGCCAGCAGTGAAGCGCAGGCTAGTGGGGAGACCCAGTACTTC. The whole variable domain, filled in from reference TRBV2 and TRBJ2-5, reads EPEVTQTPSHQVTQMGQEVILRCVPISNHLYFYWYRQILGQKVEFLVSFYNNEISEKSEIFDDQFSVERPDGSNFTLKIRSTKLEDSAMYFCASSEAQASGETQYFGPGTRLLVL.

The chain is built from TRBV5-1 and TRBJ1-1; D is perhaps TRBD1 (5 bases). CDR1 is SGHRS, CDR2 YFSETQ, per germline. V lost 0 bases, J lost 2 bases, and 11 bases lay in between. The CDR3 totals 15 residues. CDR3 nucleotides: TGCGCCAGCAGCTTGGGTTCCCAGGGCAACACTGAAGCTTTCTTT. Protein: CASSLGSQGNTEAFF.

The chain employs TRBV5-1 and TRBJ2-5, with 7 bases fitting TRBD2. The CDR3 length is 15 residues. V gave up 5 bases and J gave up 5 bases; unmatched junction bases: 12. Germline V gives CDR1 SGHRS, CDR2 YFSETQ. The CDR3 sequence: CASSLGGLSRETQYF. CDR3 DNA: TGCGCCAGCAGTCTTGGGGGACTAAGTCGCGAGACCCAGTACTTC.

V usage is TRBV5-6 and J usage is TRBJ1-5; 9 nucleotides match TRBD1. Trimming cost V 4 bases and J 5 bases; bases outside gene matches: 4. Germline V CDR1 and CDR2: SGHDT, YYEEEE. The CDR3 spans 14 residues. The CDR3 sequence: CASSIRQGDQPQHF. In DNA, the CDR3 is TGTGCCAGCAGCATACGACAGGGGGATCAGCCCCAGCATTTT.

Comment on this clone: The junction does not match germline at one end; this may be a read error. The CDR3, as DNA: TGTGCCAGTAGTTCCCTGGGGGGACCCCCCGTATTC. Translated: CASSSLGGPPVF. The gene calls are TRBV19 and TRBJ2-4; a weak D match, TRBD2 (6 bases). The CDR3 sequence is 12 residues long. Germline V lookup: CDR1 LNHDA, CDR2 SQIVND (reference sequence).

The chain carries TRBV5-1 and TRBJ1-1, with D possibly being TRBD1 (6 bases). Trimming removed 4 bases from V and 4 bases from J, with 14 bases in between. The CDR3 totals 14 residues. Germline values: CDR1 SGHRS, CDR2 YFSETQ. CDR3 sequence: CASSTGQSITEAFF. In nucleotides, the CDR3 is TGCGCCAGCAGCACTGGACAGTCGATCACTGAAGCTTTCTTT.

The V and J genes are TRBV2 and TRBJ1-1; TRBD1 matches at 8 bases. The CDR3 sequence is 13 residues long. Trimming took 10 bases from V and 5 from J; bases not matched to a gene: 9. Per the germline V gene, CDR1 is SNHLY and CDR2 is FYNNEI. The DNA of the CDR3 is TGTGCCATATCCAGGGGGCTGGGAACTGAAGCTTTCTTT. Amino acids: CAISRGLGTEAFF.

The chain carries TRBV7-9 and TRBJ2-5; D possibly uses TRBD1 or TRBD2 (5 bases each). This CDR3 region has 12 residues. Per germline, CDR1 SEHNR and CDR2 FQNEAQ (reference sequence). Trimming pared 8 bases from V and 2 bases from J, leaving 9 bases between. The CDR3 bases are TGTGCCAGCGGGGGTAATCAAGAGACCCAGTACTTC. Protein product: CASGGNQETQYF.

This sequence joins TRBV7-8 and TRBJ1-3; D perhaps matches TRBD1 (5 bases). Germline V CDR1 and CDR2: SGHVS, FQNEAQ. Trimming removed 2 bases from V and 2 bases from J, with 13 bases in between. The CDR3 runs 16 residues. DNA for the CDR3: TGTGCCAGCAGCTTAACCGACAGTAAAGCTGGAAACACCATATATTTT. Translated: CASSLTDSKAGNTIYF.

This chain joins TRBV9 and TRBJ2-7; possible D gene TRBD1, 6 bases. The CDR3 is 15 amino acids. Trimming shortened V by 1 base and J by 7 bases, and 18 bases separated the two germline ends. CDR1 is SGDLS and CDR2 is YYNGEE in the germline V gene. CDR3 DNA sequence: TGTGCCAGCAGCGTACGTGCAGGGGTAACGGGGGAGCAGTACTTC. It codes for CASSVRAGVTGEQYF. Combining the CDR3 with reference TRBV9 and TRBJ2-7 gives the whole variable domain DSGVTQTPKHLITATGQRVTLRCSPRSGDLSVYWYQQSLDQGLQFLIQYYNGEERAKGNILERFSAQQFPDLHSELNLSSLELGDSALYFCASSVRAGVTGEQYFGPGTRLTVT.

This chain links TRBV5-1 with TRBJ1-1, with D uncertain. V was cut by 3 bases and J by 1 base, with 13 bases left in between. Germline lookup yields CDR1 SGHRS and CDR2 YFSETQ. The CDR3 has 15 amino acids. The CDR3: CASSSQPTENTEAFF. The CDR3 DNA reads as TGCGCCAGCAGCTCGCAACCTACAGAGAACACTGAAGCTTTCTTT.

V usage is TRBV30 and J usage is TRBJ1-1; D remains ambiguous. This CDR3 is 11 amino acids long. The germline V gene has CDR1 GTSNPN and CDR2 SVGIG (reference sequence). V gave up 0 bases and J gave up 8 bases, with 7 bases separating them. CDR3 sequence: CAWSVGGEAFF. CDR3 nucleotides: TGTGCCTGGAGTGTAGGTGGGGAAGCTTTCTTT.

The chain uses TRBV6-5 and TRBJ1-2; D is unclear. V lost 0 bases and J 1 base, leaving 3 bases between the germline ends. Germline V lookup: CDR1 MNHEY, CDR2 SVGAGI. This CDR3 is built from 13 residues. The CDR3 loop is CASSYSYNYGYTF. The CDR3 DNA is TGTGCCAGCAGTTACTCGTATAACTATGGCTACACCTTC.

V gene TRBV28 combines with J gene TRBJ2-5; tentative D call: TRBD2 (7 bases). Germline loops: CDR1 MDHEN, CDR2 SYDVKM. The CDR3 has 17 amino acids. V was shortened by 5 bases and J by 3 bases, with 22 bases between the two germline ends. As DNA, the CDR3 is TGTGCCAGCAGTCCTCATAGGGGGGGGACCCTTAAAGAGACCCAGTACTTC. This codes for CASSPHRGGTLKETQYF. The entire variable domain, with the rest obtained from reference TRBV28 and TRBJ2-5, is as follows: DVKVTQSSRYLVKRTGEKVFLECVQDMDHENMFWYRQDPGLGLRLIYFSYDVKMKEKGDIPEGYSVSREKKERFSLILESASTNQTSMYLCASSPHRGGTLKETQYFGPGTRLLVL.

This clone was picked up a small number of times. Mismatch with germline at one junction end may stem from a read error. V and J are TRBV6-6 and TRBJ2-7; TRBD2 aligns across 16 bases. Looked up from germline, CDR1 is MNHNY and CDR2 is SVGAGI (reference sequence). This CDR3 has 16 amino acids. CDR3 amino acids: CASSYLSSGTSGGGTF. The CDR3, as DNA: TGTGCCAGCAGTTACCTATCATCTGGGACTAGCGGGGGGGGGACCTTC.

V and J are TRBV2 and TRBJ1-4; D is possibly TRBD1 (5 bases). The CDR3 is made up of 14 amino acids. Per the germline V gene, CDR1 is SNHLY and CDR2 is FYNNEI. With 4 bases removed from V and 5 bases from J, the gap between germline ends came to 11 bases. CDR3 nucleotides: TGTGCCAGCAGTGGACAGAGAGTGAATGAAAAACTGTTTTTT. Translating it yields CASSGQRVNEKLFF.

This clone was found once. The V and J genes are TRBV7-9 and TRBJ1-1; D is unclear. Per germline, CDR1 SEHNR and CDR2 FQNEAQ (reference sequence). The CDR3 runs 11 residues. V was trimmed by 10 bases and J by 2 bases, leaving 8 bases between them. The CDR3 loop reads CATNKNTEAFF. Here the CDR3 DNA reads TGTGCCACTAACAAAAACACTGAAGCTTTCTTT.

This chain uses TRBV7-9 with TRBJ2-2; 10 bases line up with TRBD2. The V and J ends lost 5 bases and 2 bases, in that order; junction bases with no gene match: 2. This CDR3 region has 15 residues. CDR1 is SEHNR and CDR2 is FQNEAQ in the germline V gene (reference sequence). In DNA form, the CDR3 reads TGTGCCAGCAGCCGGACTAGCGGAAACACCGGGGAGCTGTTTTTT. It specifies CASSRTSGNTGELFF.

The gene calls are TRBV5-4 and TRBJ1-2; weak D call: TRBD1 (5 bases). The CDR3 sequence is 15 residues long. Trimming took off 4 bases at V and 4 bases at J, with 17 bases between the two ends. Per germline, CDR1 SGHNT and CDR2 YYREEE (reference sequence). The CDR3 region is CASSPDPDSLYGYTF. The CDR3 coding sequence is TGTGCCAGCAGCCCAGACCCCGACAGTCTCTATGGCTACACCTTC.

The rearrangement links TRBV5-1 to TRBJ2-1; 10 bases fit TRBD2. V trimming: 2 bases; J trimming: 9 bases; junction bases outside the gene matches: 5. This CDR3 has 14 amino acids. Germline CDR1 reads SGHRS; CDR2 reads YFSETQ. This CDR3 reads CASSLAGGLGEQFF. The CDR3 DNA reads TGCGCCAGCAGCTTAGCGGGGGGGCTGGGTGAGCAGTTCTTC.

V is TRBV7-2 and J is TRBJ2-5, with 11 bases aligning to TRBD2. The CDR3 is 18 residues long. The ends lost 5 bases at V and 0 bases at J; junction bases unmatched: 11. Per the germline V gene, CDR1 is SGHTA and CDR2 is FQGNSA. The chain's CDR3 is CASSRTSGGSANQETQYF. CDR3 nucleotides: TGTGCCAGCAGCCGTACTAGCGGGGGATCTGCCAACCAAGAGACCCAGTACTTC.

This clone showed up just a few times. The rearrangement joins TRBV7-9 to TRBJ1-6, with unresolved D. Germline CDR1 and CDR2: SEHNR and FQNEAQ (reference sequence). The ends were cut back, 1 base at V and 9 bases at J, with 7 bases in the middle. The CDR3 extends over 13 amino acids. The CDR3 protein is CASSLEGVSPLHF. CDR3 bases: TGTGCCAGCAGCTTAGAAGGAGTTTCACCCCTCCACTTT.

The genes are TRBV5-1 and TRBJ1-1; D might be TRBD1 (6 bases). This CDR3 is 16 amino acids long. Germline V gene data show CDR1 as SGHRS and CDR2 as YFSETQ. The V and J ends lost 0 bases and 6 bases respectively, with 18 bases between them. As DNA, the CDR3 is TGCGCCAGCAGCTTGGCCCCCGCCGGTACAGGGCCTGAAGCTTTCTTT. Residues: CASSLAPAGTGPEAFF. Based on the CDR3 plus reference TRBV5-1 and TRBJ1-1, the full variable domain is KAGVTQTPRYLIKTRGQQVTLSCSPISGHRSVSWYQQTPGQGLQFLFEYFSETQRNKGNFPGRFSGRQFSNSRSEMNVSTLELGDSALYLCASSLAPAGTGPEAFFGQGTRLTVV.

The chain combines TRBV27 with TRBJ1-4, with D uncertain. Germline V gives CDR1 MNHEY, CDR2 SMNVEV (reference sequence). The CDR3 extends over 17 amino acids. V lost 1 base and J 7 bases, leaving 19 bases between the germline ends. CDR3 sequence: CASSLLADPILAEKLFF. CDR3 DNA: TGTGCCAGCAGTTTATTGGCAGACCCTATCTTGGCTGAAAAACTGTTTTTT.

The gene calls are TRBV5-1 and TRBJ1-2; D may be TRBD1 (5 bases). The CDR3 runs to 13 residues. V was pared by 4 bases and J by 6 bases, with 13 bases between. Germline V gene data show CDR1 as SGHRS and CDR2 as YFSETQ. The CDR3 nucleotides are TGCGCCAGCAGCATATCAGGGATAGATGGCTACACCTTC. It codes for CASSISGIDGYTF. Supplemented by reference TRBV5-1 and TRBJ1-2, the full variable domain reads KAGVTQTPRYLIKTRGQQVTLSCSPISGHRSVSWYQQTPGQGLQFLFEYFSETQRNKGNFPGRFSGRQFSNSRSEMNVSTLELGDSALYLCASSISGIDGYTFGSGTRLTVV.

This chain's CDR3 is CASSLIASGGYNEQFF. CDR3 in DNA: TGCGCCAGCAGCTTGATCGCTAGCGGGGGATACAATGAGCAGTTCTTC. This chain uses TRBV5-1 with TRBJ2-1; 10 nucleotides line up with TRBD2. Germline V gene data show CDR1 as SGHRS and CDR2 as YFSETQ. This CDR3 spans 16 amino acids. V lost 1 base to trimming and J lost 4 bases; unmatched junction nucleotides: 5.

The chain carries TRBV5-1 and TRBJ2-2; D is possibly TRBD2 (6 bases). Germline V CDR1 and CDR2: SGHRS, YFSETQ. With 5 bases removed from V and 7 bases from J, the gap between germline ends came to 12 bases. The CDR3 covers 13 residues. Here the CDR3 reads CASSWGENGELFF. The CDR3 DNA is TGCGCCAGCAGTTGGGGGGAAAACGGGGAGCTGTTTTTT.